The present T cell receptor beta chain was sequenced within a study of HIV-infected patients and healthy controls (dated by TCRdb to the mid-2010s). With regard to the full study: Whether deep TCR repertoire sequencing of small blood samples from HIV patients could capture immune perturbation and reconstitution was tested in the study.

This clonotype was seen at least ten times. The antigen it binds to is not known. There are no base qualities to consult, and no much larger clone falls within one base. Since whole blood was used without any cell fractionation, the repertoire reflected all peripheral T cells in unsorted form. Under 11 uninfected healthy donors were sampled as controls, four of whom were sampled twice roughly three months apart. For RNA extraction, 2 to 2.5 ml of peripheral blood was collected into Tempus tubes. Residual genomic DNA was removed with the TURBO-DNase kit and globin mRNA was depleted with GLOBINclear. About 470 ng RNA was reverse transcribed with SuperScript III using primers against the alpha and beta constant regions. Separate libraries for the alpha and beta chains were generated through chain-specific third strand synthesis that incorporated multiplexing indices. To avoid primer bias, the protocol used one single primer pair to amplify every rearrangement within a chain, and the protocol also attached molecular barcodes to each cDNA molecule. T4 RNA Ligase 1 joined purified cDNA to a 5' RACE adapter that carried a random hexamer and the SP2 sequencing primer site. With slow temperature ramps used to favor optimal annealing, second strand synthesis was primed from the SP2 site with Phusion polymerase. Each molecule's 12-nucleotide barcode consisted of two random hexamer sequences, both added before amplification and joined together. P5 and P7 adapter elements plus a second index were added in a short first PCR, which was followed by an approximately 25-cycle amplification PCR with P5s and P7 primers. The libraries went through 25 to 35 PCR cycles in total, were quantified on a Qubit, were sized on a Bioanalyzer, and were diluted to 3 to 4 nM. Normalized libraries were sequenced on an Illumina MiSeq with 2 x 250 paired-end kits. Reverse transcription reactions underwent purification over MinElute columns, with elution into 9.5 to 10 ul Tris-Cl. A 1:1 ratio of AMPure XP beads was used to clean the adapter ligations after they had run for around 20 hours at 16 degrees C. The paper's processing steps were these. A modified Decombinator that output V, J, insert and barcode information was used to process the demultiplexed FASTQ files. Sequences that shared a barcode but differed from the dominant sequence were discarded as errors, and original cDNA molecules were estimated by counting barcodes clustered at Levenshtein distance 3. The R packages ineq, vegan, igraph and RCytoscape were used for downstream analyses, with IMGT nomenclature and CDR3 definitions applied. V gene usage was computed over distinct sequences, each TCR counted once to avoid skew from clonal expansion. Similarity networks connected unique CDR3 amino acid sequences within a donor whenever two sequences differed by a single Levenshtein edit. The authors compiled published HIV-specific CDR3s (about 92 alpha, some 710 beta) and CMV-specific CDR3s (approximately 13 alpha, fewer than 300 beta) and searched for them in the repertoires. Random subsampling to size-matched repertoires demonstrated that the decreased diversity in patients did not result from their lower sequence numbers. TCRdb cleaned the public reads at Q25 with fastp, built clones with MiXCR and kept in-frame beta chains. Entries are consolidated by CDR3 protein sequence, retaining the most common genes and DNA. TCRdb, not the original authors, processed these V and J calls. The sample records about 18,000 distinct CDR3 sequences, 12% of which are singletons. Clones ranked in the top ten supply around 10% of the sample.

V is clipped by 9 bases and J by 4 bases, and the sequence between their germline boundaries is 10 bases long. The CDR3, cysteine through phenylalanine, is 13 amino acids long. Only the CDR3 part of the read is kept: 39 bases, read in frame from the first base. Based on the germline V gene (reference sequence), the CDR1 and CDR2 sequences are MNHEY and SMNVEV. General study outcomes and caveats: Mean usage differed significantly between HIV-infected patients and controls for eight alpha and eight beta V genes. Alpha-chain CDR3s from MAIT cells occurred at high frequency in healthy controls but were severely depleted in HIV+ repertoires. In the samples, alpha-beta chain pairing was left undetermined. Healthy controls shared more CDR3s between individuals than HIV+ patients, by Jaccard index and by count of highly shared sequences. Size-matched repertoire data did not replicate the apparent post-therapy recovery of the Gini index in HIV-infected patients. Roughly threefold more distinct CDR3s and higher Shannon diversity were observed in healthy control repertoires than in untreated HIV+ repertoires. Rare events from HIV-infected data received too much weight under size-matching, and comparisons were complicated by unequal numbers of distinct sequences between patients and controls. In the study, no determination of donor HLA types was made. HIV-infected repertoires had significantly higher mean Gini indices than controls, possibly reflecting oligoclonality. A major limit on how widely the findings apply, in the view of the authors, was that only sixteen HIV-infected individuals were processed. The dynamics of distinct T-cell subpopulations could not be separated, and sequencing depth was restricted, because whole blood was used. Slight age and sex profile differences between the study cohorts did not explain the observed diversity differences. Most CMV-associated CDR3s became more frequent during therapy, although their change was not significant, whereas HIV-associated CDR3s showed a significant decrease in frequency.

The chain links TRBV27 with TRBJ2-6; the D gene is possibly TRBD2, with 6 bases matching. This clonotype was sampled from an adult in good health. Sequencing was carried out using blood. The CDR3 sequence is CASWGVGANVLTF. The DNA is TGTGCCAGTTGGGGGGTAGGGGCCAACGTCCTGACTTTC.